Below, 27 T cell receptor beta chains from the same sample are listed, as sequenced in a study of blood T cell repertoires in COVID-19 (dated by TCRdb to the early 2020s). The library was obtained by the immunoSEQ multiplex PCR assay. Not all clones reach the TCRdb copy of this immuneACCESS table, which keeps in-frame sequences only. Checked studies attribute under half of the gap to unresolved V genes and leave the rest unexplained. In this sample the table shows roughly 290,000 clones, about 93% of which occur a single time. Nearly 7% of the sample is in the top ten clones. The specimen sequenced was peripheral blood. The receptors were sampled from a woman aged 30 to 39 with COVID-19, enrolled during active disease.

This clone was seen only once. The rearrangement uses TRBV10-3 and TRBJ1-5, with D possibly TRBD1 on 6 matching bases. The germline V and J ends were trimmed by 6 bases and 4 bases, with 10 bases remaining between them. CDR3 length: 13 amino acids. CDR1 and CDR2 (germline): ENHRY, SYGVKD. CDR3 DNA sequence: TGTGCCATCAGCCCCGACAGGAATCAGCCCCAGCATTTT. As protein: CAISPDRNQPQHF.

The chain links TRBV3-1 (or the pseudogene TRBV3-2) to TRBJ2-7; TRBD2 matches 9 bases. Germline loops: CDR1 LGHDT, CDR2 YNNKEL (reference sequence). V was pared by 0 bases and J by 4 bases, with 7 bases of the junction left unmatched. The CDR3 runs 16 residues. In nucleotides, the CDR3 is TGTGCCAGCAGCCAAGACCACCTAGCGGGACTTTACGAGCAGTACTTC. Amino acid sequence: CASSQDHLAGLYEQYF.

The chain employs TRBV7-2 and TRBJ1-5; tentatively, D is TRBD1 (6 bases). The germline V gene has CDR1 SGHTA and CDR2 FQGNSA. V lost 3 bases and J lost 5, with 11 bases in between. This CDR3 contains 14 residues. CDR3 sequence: CASSFGTPDQPQHF. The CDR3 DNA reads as TGTGCCAGCAGCTTCGGGACACCCGATCAGCCCCAGCATTTT.

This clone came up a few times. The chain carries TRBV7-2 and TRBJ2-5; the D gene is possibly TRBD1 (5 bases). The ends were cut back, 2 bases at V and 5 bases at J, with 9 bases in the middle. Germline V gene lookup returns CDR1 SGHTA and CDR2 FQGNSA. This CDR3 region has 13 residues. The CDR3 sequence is CASSLPPGETQYF. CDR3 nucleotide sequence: TGTGCCAGCAGCTTACCCCCAGGGGAGACCCAGTACTTC.

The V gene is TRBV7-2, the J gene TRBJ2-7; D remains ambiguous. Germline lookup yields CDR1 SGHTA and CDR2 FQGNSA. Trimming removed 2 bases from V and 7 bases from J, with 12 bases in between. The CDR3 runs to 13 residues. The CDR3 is CASSLRLLYEQYF. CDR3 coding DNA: TGTGCCAGCAGCTTACGCCTTCTATATGAGCAGTACTTC.

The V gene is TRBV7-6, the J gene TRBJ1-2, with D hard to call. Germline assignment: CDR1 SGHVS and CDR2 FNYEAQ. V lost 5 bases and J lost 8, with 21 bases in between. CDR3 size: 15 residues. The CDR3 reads CASSVSMSLAGGYTF. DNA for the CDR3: TGTGCCAGCAGCGTCTCTATGAGCCTGGCGGGAGGCTACACCTTC.

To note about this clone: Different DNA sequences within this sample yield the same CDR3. CDR3 region: CSVGGFYEQYF. The DNA of the CDR3 is TGCAGCGTTGGAGGGTTCTACGAGCAGTACTTC. The chain couples TRBV29-1 to TRBJ2-7; D perhaps matches TRBD2 (5 bases). The germline gives CDR1 SQVTM, CDR2 ANQGSEA. The CDR3 spans 11 residues. Deletions cut 4 bases from V and 3 bases from J, with 7 bases between.

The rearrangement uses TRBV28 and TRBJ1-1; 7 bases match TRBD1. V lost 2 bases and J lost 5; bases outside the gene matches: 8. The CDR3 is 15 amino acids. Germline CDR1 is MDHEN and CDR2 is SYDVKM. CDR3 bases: TGTGCCAGCAGTTTACGCCCCGGGACAGAGACTGAAGCTTTCTTT. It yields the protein CASSLRPGTETEAFF.

CDR3 sequence: CASSESRRAGGVNEQYF. CDR3 in DNA: TGCGCCAGCAGTGAGTCCAGGAGGGCGGGAGGAGTTAACGAGCAGTACTTC. The genes are TRBV10-2 and TRBJ2-7; 8 positions agree with TRBD2. The ends lost 0 bases at V and 5 bases at J; junction bases unmatched: 12. The length of the CDR3 is 17 residues. From germline, CDR1 is WSHSY and CDR2 SAAADI.

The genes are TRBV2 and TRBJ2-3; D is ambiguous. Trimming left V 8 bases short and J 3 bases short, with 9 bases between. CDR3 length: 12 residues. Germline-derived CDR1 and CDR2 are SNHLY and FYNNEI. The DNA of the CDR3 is TGTGCCAGCCTCACGGGTACAGATACGCAGTATTTT. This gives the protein CASLTGTDTQYF.

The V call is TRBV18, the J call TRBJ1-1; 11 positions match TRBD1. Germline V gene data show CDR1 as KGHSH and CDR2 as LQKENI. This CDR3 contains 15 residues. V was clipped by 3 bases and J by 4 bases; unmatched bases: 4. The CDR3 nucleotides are TGTGCCAGCTCACCGGACAGGGGGCGGGCCACTGAAGCTTTCTTT. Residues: CASSPDRGRATEAFF.

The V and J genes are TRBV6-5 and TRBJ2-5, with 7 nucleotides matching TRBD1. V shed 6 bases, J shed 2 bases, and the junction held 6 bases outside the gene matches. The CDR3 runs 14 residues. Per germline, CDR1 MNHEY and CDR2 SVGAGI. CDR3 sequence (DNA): TGTGCCAGCAGACACCGGGACAGACAAGAGACCCAGTACTTC. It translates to CASRHRDRQETQYF.

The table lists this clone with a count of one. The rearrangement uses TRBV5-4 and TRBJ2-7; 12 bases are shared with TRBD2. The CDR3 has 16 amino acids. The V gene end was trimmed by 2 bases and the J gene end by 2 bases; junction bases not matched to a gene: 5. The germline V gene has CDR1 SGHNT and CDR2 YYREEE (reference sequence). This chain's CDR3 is CASSFRTSGDPYEQYF. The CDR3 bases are TGTGCCAGCAGCTTTCGGACTAGCGGGGATCCCTACGAGCAGTACTTC.

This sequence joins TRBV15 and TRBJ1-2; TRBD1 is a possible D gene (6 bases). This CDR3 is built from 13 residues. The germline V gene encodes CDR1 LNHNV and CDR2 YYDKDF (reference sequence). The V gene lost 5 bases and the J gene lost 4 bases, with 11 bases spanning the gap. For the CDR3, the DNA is TGTGCCACCAGCGGCCAAGGGGGCTATGGCTACACCTTC. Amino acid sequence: CATSGQGGYGYTF.

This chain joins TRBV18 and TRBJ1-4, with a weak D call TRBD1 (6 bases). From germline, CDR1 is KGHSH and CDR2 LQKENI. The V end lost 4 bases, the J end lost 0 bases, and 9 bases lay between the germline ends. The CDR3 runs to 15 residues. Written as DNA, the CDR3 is TGTGCCAGCTCACTAGGACAGACAACTAATGAAAAACTGTTTTTT. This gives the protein CASSLGQTTNEKLFF.

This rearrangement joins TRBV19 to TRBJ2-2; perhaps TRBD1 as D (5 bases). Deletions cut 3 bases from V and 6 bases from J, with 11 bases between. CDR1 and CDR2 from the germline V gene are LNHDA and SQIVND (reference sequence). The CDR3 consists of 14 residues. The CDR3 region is CASSMNLGAGELFF. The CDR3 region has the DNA TGTGCCAGTAGTATGAATTTAGGGGCCGGGGAGCTGTTTTTT.

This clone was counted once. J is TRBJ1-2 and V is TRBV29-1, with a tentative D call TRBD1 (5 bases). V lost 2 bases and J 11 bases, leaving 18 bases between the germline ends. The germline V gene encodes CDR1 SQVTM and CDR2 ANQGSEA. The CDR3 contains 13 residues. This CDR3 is CSVEWGTDASYTF. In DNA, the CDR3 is TGCAGCGTTGAATGGGGCACGGACGCCTCTTACACCTTC.

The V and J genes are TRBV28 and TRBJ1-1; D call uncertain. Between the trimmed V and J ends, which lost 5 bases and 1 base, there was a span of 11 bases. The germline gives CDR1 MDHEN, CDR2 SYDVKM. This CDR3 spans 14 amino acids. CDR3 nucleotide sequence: TGTGCCAGCAGTCCCATCAGGCAGAACACTGAAGCTTTCTTT. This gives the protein CASSPIRQNTEAFF.

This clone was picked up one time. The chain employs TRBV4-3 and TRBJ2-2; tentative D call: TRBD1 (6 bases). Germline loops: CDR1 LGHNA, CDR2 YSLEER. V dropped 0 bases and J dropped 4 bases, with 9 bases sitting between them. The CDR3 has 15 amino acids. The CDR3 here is CASSQDRTVTGELFF. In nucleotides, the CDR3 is TGCGCCAGCAGCCAAGATCGGACAGTCACCGGGGAGCTGTTTTTT.

CDR3 sequence: CASSIGTSGRYTGELFF. CDR3 in DNA: TGTGCCAGCAGCATTGGGACTAGCGGGAGATACACCGGGGAGCTGTTTTTT. V is TRBV7-9 and J is TRBJ2-2; 14 bases map to TRBD2. This CDR3 comprises 17 residues. CDR1 and CDR2 from the germline V gene are SEHNR and FQNEAQ (reference sequence). V trimming: 5 bases; J trimming: 3 bases; junction bases outside the gene matches: 5.

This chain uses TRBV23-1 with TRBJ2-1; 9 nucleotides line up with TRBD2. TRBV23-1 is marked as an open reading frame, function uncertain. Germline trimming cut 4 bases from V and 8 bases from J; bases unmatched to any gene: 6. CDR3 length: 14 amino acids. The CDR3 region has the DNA TGCGCCAGCAGTCCCTCGCGGGAGGGCCATGAGCAGTTCTTC. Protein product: CASSPSREGHEQFF.

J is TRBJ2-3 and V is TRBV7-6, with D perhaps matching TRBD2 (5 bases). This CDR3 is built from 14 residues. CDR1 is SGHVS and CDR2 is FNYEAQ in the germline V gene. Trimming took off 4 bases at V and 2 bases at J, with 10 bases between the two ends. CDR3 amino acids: CASSSGEITDTQYF. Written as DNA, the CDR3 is TGTGCCAGCAGCTCCGGGGAGATCACAGATACGCAGTATTTT.

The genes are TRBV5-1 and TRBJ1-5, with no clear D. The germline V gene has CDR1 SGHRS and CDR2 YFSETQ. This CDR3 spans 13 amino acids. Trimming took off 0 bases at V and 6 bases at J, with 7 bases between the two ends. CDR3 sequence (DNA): TGCGCCAGCAGCTTGGGAGAGGCTCAGCCCCAGCATTTT. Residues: CASSLGEAQPQHF.

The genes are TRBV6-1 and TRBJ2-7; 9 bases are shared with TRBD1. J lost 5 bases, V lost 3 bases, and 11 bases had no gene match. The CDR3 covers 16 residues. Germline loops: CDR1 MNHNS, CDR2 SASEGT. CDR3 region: CASSDPPGQGGHEQYF. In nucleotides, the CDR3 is TGTGCCAGCAGTGACCCCCCGGGACAGGGCGGCCACGAGCAGTACTTC.

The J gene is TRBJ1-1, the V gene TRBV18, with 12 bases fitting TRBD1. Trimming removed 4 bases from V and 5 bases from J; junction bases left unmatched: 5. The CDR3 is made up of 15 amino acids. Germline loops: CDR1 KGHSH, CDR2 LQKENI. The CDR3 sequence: CASSQGQGALTEAFF. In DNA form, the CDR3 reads TGTGCCAGCTCACAGGGACAGGGGGCGTTAACTGAAGCTTTCTTT.

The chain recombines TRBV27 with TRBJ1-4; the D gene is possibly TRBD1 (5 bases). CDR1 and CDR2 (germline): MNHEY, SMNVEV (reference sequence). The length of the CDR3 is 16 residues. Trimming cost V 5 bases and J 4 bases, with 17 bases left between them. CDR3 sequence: CASSGRVRGGNEKLFF. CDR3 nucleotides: TGTGCCAGCAGTGGCAGGGTACGGGGGGGTAATGAAAAACTGTTTTTT.

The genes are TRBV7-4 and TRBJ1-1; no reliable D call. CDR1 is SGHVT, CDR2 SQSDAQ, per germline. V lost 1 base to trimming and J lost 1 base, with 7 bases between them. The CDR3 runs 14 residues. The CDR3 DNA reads TGTGCCAGCAGCTTAGATCGGAGGAACACTGAAGCTTTCTTT. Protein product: CASSLDRRNTEAFF.